A selection of T cell receptor beta chains follows, all from one sample in a study of T-cell memory formation after mild COVID-19. TCRdb itself ran the 5' RACE reads through MiXCR, one entry per CDR3 protein. Seen here are 250,000 to 350,000 distinct CDR3 sequences, roughly 21% observed once, and the top ten hold around 21%. What was sequenced was PBMCs or a T cell subset sorted from them (not recorded which). The receptor set was obtained from a young man who had mild COVID-19 (a few samples of this study predate the infection). Cell type and time point are not known. The CDR3 runs from the conserved cysteine through the conserved F or W. A D gene is named only where the DNA matches it firmly.

TRBJ2-5,NA,TRBV19,CASSIGQIQETQYF
TRBJ2-2,NA,TRBV4-3,CASSQVKGAGELFF
TRBJ2-2,NA,TRBV5-5,CASTTGFTGELFF
TRBJ2-1,TRBD1,TRBV5-1,CASSLTGGFEQFF
TRBJ1-2,TRBD1,TRBV5-1,CASSLGQGDRGYTF
TRBJ2-5,TRBD2,TRBV28,CASSLAGGHETQYF
TRBJ2-3,NA,TRBV7-9,CASSLPRVTDTQYF
TRBJ2-7,TRBD2,TRBV4-3,CASSQDRFGGGLEQYF
TRBJ1-1,NA,TRBV5-1,CASSHGQREAFF
TRBJ2-3,TRBD1,TRBV5-6,CASSLGGQGLDTQYF
TRBJ2-7,NA,TRBV15,CATSRGRGSYEQYF
TRBJ2-3,TRBD1,TRBV5-1,CASSLGDRADSTDTQYF
TRBJ2-3,TRBD2,TRBV4-3,CASSRAGDPTDTQYF
TRBJ2-7,TRBD1,TRBV5-1,CASSLDTGGEQYF
TRBJ1-1,NA,TRBV5-1,CASSLVGGGTEAFF
TRBJ2-7,NA,TRBV5-1,CASSLGEARGEQYF
TRBJ2-5,NA,TRBV28,CASSFRPRWGTQETQYF
TRBJ2-3,NA,TRBV5-6,CASSLVASTDTQYF
TRBJ1-3,TRBD1,TRBV28,CASSSGGTGGSGNTIYF
TRBJ2-7,NA,TRBV20-1,CSASRGRRSSYEQYF
TRBJ2-5,NA,TRBV18,CASSHPLETQYF
TRBJ2-1,NA,TRBV5-1,CASSWGGRGSGEQFF
TRBJ2-1,TRBD1,TRBV10-3,CAITGQARNEQFF
TRBJ2-5,NA,TRBV7-9,CASSLARVGQETQYF
TRBJ2-5,NA,TRBV6-2/TRBV6-3,CASGKFLAGETQYF
TRBJ1-5,NA,TRBV11-2,CASSSANNQPQHF
TRBJ2-1,NA,TRBV5-6,CASSTYPADNEQFF
TRBJ2-1,TRBD2,TRBV28,CASSRTSGENEQFF